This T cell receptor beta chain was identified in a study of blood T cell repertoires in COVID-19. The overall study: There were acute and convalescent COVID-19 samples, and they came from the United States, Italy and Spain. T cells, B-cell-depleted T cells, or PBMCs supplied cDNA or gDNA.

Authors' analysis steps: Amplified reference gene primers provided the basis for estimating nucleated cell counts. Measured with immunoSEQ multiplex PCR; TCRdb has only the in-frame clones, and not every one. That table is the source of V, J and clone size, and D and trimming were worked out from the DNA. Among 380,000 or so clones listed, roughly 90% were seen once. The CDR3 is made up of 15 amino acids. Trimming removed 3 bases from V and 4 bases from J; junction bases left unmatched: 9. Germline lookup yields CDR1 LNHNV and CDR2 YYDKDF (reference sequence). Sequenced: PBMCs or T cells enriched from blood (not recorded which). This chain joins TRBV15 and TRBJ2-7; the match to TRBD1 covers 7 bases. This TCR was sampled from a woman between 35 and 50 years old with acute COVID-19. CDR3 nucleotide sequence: TGTGCCACCAGCAGGGAACAGGGGAGTCCGTACGAGCAGTACTTC. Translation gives CATSREQGSPYEQYF. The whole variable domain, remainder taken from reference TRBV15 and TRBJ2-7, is DAMVIQNPRYQVTQFGKPVTLSCSQTLNHNVMYWYQQKSSQAPKLLFHYYDKDFNNEADTPDNFQSRRPNTSFCFLDIRSPGLGDTAMYLCATSREQGSPYEQYFGPGTRLTVT.